This entry lists 10 T cell receptor beta chains sequenced from one sample in a study of blood T cell repertoires in COVID-19. Repertoires were generated with immunoSEQ multiplex PCR, while TCRdb's copy carries only in-frame clones and drops some. The table shows about 150,000 clones, with 80% to 90% occurring only once. The source material was peripheral blood. These receptors all stem from a man aged 18 to 30 with COVID-19, enrolled during active disease.

J is TRBJ1-6 and V is TRBV4-1; D perhaps matches TRBD1 (6 bases). Trimming stripped 3 bases from V and 5 bases from J, with 17 bases between. The CDR3 loop spans 17 amino acids. Looked up from germline, CDR1 is MGHRA and CDR2 is YSYEKL. This CDR3 reads CASSQWTQGLNNSPLHF. The CDR3 region has the DNA TGCGCCAGCAGCCAGTGGACGCAGGGGCTGAATAATTCACCCCTCCACTTT.

The chain employs TRBV28 and TRBJ1-1; TRBD1 might be the D (5 bases). V dropped 11 bases and J dropped 8 bases, with 15 bases sitting between them. CDR1 MDHEN and CDR2 SYDVKM come from the germline V gene. This CDR3 is 11 amino acids long. CDR3 nucleotides: TGTGCCGTCAAAGGGGCCTTAGAAGCTTTCTTT. This gives the protein CAVKGALEAFF.

The rearrangement uses TRBV7-2 and TRBJ1-6; no clear D gene. Germline lookup yields CDR1 SGHTA and CDR2 FQGNSA. The CDR3 is made up of 14 amino acids. Trimming shortened V by 4 bases and J by 3 bases, and 7 bases separated the two germline ends. The CDR3 DNA sequence: TGTGCCAGCAGCTCCACGGTCTATAATTCACCCCTCCACTTT. Translation: CASSSTVYNSPLHF.

This clone was seen only once. This rearrangement joins TRBV7-9 to TRBJ1-1, with no clear D. V was cut by 4 bases and J by 6 bases, with 15 bases left in between. The CDR3 has 14 residues. Germline loops: CDR1 SEHNR, CDR2 FQNEAQ (reference sequence). This CDR3 is CASSSTAAGAEAFF. The CDR3, as DNA: TGTGCCAGCAGCTCCACAGCGGCTGGGGCTGAAGCTTTCTTT.

The chain couples TRBV4-1 to TRBJ2-2, with D possibly matching TRBD2 (6 bases). The CDR3 runs 16 residues. Germline CDR1 reads MGHRA; CDR2 reads YSYEKL. V lost 1 base, J lost 2 bases, and 11 bases lay in between. The CDR3 DNA reads TGCGCCAGCAGCCAAGCCCGGGACTCAAACACCGGGGAGCTGTTTTTT. Encoded protein: CASSQARDSNTGELFF.

This clone occurred many times. The chain recombines TRBV18 with TRBJ1-1, with 8 bases aligning to TRBD1. The CDR3 covers 13 residues. The germline V gene has CDR1 KGHSH and CDR2 LQKENI. Germline trimming cut 4 bases from V and 5 bases from J; bases unmatched to any gene: 3. The CDR3 bases are TGTGCCAGCTCACGGACAGGGCAGACTGAAGCTTTCTTT. Amino acids: CASSRTGQTEAFF.

The chain carries TRBV7-9 and TRBJ2-3, with 7 positions matching TRBD2. This CDR3 is 16 amino acids long. Germline V gene data show CDR1 as SEHNR and CDR2 as FQNEAQ (reference sequence). Trimming cost V 5 bases and J 4 bases; bases outside gene matches: 12. The CDR3 reads CASSPSGGKSADTQYF. DNA of the CDR3: TGTGCCAGCAGCCCATCGGGGGGAAAGTCCGCAGATACGCAGTATTTT. Using reference TRBV7-9 and TRBJ2-3 for the parts outside the CDR3, the full variable domain is DTGVSQNPRHKITKRGQNVTFRCDPISEHNRLYWYRQTLGQGPEFLTYFQNEAQLEKSRLLSDRFSAERPKGSFSTLEIQRTEQGDSAMYLCASSPSGGKSADTQYFGPGTRLTVL.

The DNA for the CDR3 is TGTGCCAGCACTACCTTCGCGGGTACTTACGAGCAGTACTTC. Its protein is CASTTFAGTYEQYF. This chain uses TRBV28 with TRBJ2-7; weak D call: TRBD2 (5 bases). The germline CDR1 and CDR2 sequences are MDHEN and SYDVKM. Trimming took off 7 bases at V and 4 bases at J, with 17 bases between the two ends. The CDR3 runs 14 residues.

The chain joins TRBV7-9 to TRBJ2-7; the D gene is possibly TRBD2 (6 bases). The CDR3 covers 14 residues. Trimming stripped 3 bases from V and 2 bases from J, with 11 bases between. Per the germline V gene, CDR1 is SEHNR and CDR2 is FQNEAQ (reference sequence). The CDR3, as DNA: TGTGCCAGCAGCTTTCCCGCGGGACCCTACGAGCAGTACTTC. This codes for CASSFPAGPYEQYF.

The gene calls are TRBV2 and TRBJ2-7, with D perhaps matching TRBD1 (5 bases). This CDR3 is 14 amino acids long. Germline V gene lookup returns CDR1 SNHLY and CDR2 FYNNEI. Between the trimmed V and J ends, which lost 5 bases and 1 base, there was a span of 12 bases. The CDR3 spells CASSRRVGSYEQYF. CDR3 DNA sequence: TGTGCCAGCAGTCGCAGGGTCGGTTCCTACGAGCAGTACTTC.